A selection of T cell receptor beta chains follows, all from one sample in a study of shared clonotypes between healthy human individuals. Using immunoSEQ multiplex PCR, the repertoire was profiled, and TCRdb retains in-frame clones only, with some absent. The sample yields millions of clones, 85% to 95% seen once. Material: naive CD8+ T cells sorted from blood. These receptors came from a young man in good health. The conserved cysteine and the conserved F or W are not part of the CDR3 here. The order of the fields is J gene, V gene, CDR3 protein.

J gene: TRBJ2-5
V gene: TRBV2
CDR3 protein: ASSEPLRETQY

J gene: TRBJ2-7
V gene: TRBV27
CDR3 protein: ASSAHRDRGYEQY

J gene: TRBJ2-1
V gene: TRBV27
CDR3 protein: ASSLIGGAGNEQF

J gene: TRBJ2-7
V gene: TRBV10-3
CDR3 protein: AISESTSYEQY

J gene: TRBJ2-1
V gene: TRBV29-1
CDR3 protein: SVDQSSYNEQF

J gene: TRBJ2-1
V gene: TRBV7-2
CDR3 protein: ASSLGAVPYNEQF

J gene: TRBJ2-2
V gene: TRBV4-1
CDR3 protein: ASSQGPVGSGELF

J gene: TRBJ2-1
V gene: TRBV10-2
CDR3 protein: AIGKGGSEQF

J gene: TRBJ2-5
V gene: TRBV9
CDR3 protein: ASSGDLAGVEETQY

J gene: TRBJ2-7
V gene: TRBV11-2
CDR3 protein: ASSSTGGIAYEQY

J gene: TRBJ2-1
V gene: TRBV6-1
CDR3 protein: ASKGASGIYNEQF

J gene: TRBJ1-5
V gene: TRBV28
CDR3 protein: ASSFGTGAFNQPQH

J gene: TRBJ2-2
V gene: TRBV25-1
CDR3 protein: ATLVGGELF

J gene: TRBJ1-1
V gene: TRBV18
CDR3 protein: ASSNTGTDSEAF

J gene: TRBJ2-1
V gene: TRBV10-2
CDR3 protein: ASSPLGLAENEQF

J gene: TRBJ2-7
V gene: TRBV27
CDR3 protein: ASSYGTSGYEQY